What follows are 24 T cell receptor beta chains derived from one specimen sequenced in a study of blood T cell repertoires in COVID-19. The repertoire was sequenced with immunoSEQ multiplex PCR; TCRdb's copy has only in-frame clones and lacks some. Altogether some 410,000 clones are present, approximately 87% being singletons, with the ten largest covering 0.95% to 1%. The sample taken for sequencing was PBMCs or T cells enriched from blood (not recorded which). Every receptor here comes from a woman aged 25 to 45 with acute COVID-19.

The J gene is TRBJ1-4, the V gene TRBV4-1; 9 bases fit TRBD1. Germline V CDR1 and CDR2: MGHRA, YSYEKL. Losses at the gene ends were 0 bases for V and 3 bases for J; bases not matched to a gene: 2. CDR3 length equals 16 residues. The CDR3 loop reads CASSQDRDRANEKLFF. The CDR3, as DNA: TGCGCCAGCAGCCAAGACCGGGACAGGGCTAATGAAAAACTGTTTTTT.

The V gene is TRBV6-5, the J gene TRBJ1-1; D gene uncertain. The germline V gene has CDR1 MNHEY and CDR2 SVGAGI. Deletions cut 7 bases from V and 3 bases from J, with 9 bases between. The CDR3 consists of 12 residues. This chain's CDR3 is CASINMYTEAFF. CDR3 sequence (DNA): TGTGCCAGCATAAACATGTACACTGAAGCTTTCTTT.

The rearrangement uses TRBV6-1 and TRBJ1-2; 7 bases fit TRBD1. The V segment lost 3 bases and the J segment 2 bases; nucleotides outside the gene matches: 3. The CDR3 loop spans 14 amino acids. CDR1 and CDR2 (germline): MNHNS, SASEGT. CDR3 in DNA: TGTGCCAGCAGTGACACAGGGGAGAACTATGGCTACACCTTC. It specifies CASSDTGENYGYTF.

The chain is built from TRBV19 and TRBJ1-2; D call uncertain. The CDR3 loop spans 13 amino acids. From germline, CDR1 is LNHDA and CDR2 SQIVND (reference sequence). Deletions cut 4 bases from V and 6 bases from J, with 12 bases between. The CDR3 sequence: CASSTTPEHGYTF. The CDR3 DNA reads as TGTGCCAGTAGTACTACTCCTGAGCATGGCTACACCTTC.

The chain is built from TRBV6-5 and TRBJ1-5; D is ambiguous. Per germline, CDR1 MNHEY and CDR2 SVGAGI. V was trimmed by 6 bases and J by 2 bases, leaving 8 bases between them. The CDR3 is 13 residues long. DNA for the CDR3: TGTGCCAGCAGCGGAGAGGGCAATCAGCCCCAGCATTTT. It codes for CASSGEGNQPQHF.

The chain joins TRBV5-1 to TRBJ2-2; 13 bases map to TRBD2. The germline gives CDR1 SGHRS, CDR2 YFSETQ. The CDR3 totals 19 residues. J lost 6 bases, V lost 5 bases, and 16 bases had no gene match. CDR3 protein: CASRPTLAGGPMVSGELFF. For the CDR3, the DNA is TGCGCCAGCAGACCCACACTAGCGGGGGGGCCGATGGTATCCGGGGAGCTGTTTTTT.

The chain uses TRBV18 and TRBJ1-2; D not certain. Germline CDR1 reads KGHSH; CDR2 reads LQKENI. The CDR3 sequence is 16 residues long. Trimming removed 2 bases at V and 7 bases at J, with 20 bases between. The CDR3 spells CASSPYIDPIRGGYTF. The CDR3 DNA reads TGTGCCAGCTCACCATATATTGACCCCATAAGAGGTGGCTACACCTTC. Supplemented by reference TRBV18 and TRBJ1-2, the full variable domain reads NAGVMQNPRHLVRRRGQEARLRCSPMKGHSHVYWYRQLPEEGLKFMVYLQKENIIDESGMPKERFSAEFPKEGPSILRIQQVVRGDSAAYFCASSPYIDPIRGGYTFGSGTRLTVV.

This clone turned up a few times. The J gene is TRBJ1-6, the V gene TRBV10-1; possible D gene TRBD1, 6 bases. Trimming stripped 7 bases from V and 7 bases from J, with 11 bases between. This CDR3 comprises 13 residues. Germline-derived CDR1 and CDR2 are WNHNN and SYGVQD (reference sequence). This CDR3 reads CASTQGGNSPLHF. CDR3 sequence (DNA): TGCGCCAGCACCCAAGGGGGAAATTCACCCCTCCACTTT.

The V and J genes are TRBV28 and TRBJ1-2, with TRBD1 matching 7 bases. Per the germline V gene, CDR1 is MDHEN and CDR2 is SYDVKM. There are 14 residues in the CDR3. The trim removed 1 base at V and 2 bases at J, leaving 1 base unmatched. The CDR3 nucleotides are TGTGCCAGCAGTTTATTGACAGGGAACTATGGCTACACCTTC. This gives the protein CASSLLTGNYGYTF.

This chain connects TRBV9 to TRBJ2-2; no firm D call. Trimming pared 2 bases from V and 6 bases from J, leaving 8 bases between. The germline V gene encodes CDR1 SGDLS and CDR2 YYNGEE. This CDR3 has 13 amino acids. As DNA, the CDR3 is TGTGCCAGCAGCGTTGCGGCGGCCGGGGAGCTGTTTTTT. This sequence encodes CASSVAAAGELFF.

This clone was detected a few times. The J gene is TRBJ1-2, the V gene TRBV24-1; D not certain. V lost 2 bases and J lost 8, with 11 bases in between. CDR1 and CDR2 from the germline V gene are KGHDR and SFDVKD. CDR3 length: 13 residues. The CDR3 nucleotides are TGTGCCACCAGTGATTGGACTACGGGGGGCTACACCTTC. This codes for CATSDWTTGGYTF.

This chain uses TRBV7-3 with TRBJ1-2, with TRBD1 as a possible D gene (5 bases). V lost 8 bases and J 6 bases, leaving 16 bases between the germline ends. The CDR3 is 13 residues long. Germline CDR1 SGHTA, CDR2 FQGTGA. The CDR3 loop reads CASAKKPGDGYTF. DNA for the CDR3: TGTGCCAGCGCCAAAAAACCGGGGGATGGCTACACCTTC.

The rearrangement links TRBV3-1 (or the pseudogene TRBV3-2) to TRBJ2-1, with a weak D call TRBD2 (6 bases). This CDR3 is 13 amino acids long. The ends were cut back, 3 bases at V and 5 bases at J, with 8 bases in the middle. Germline CDR1 LGHDT, CDR2 YNNKEL (reference sequence). The chain's CDR3 is CASSHGGDNEQFF. CDR3 DNA: TGTGCCAGCAGCCACGGGGGAGACAATGAGCAGTTCTTC.

The chain has TRBV24-1 and TRBJ2-1; TRBD1 matches at 8 bases. Trimming cost V 3 bases and J 8 bases; bases outside gene matches: 11. Germline assignment: CDR1 KGHDR and CDR2 SFDVKD. This CDR3 is 16 amino acids long. The CDR3 here is CATSDPGGADFDEQFF. The CDR3 nucleotides are TGTGCCACCAGTGATCCAGGGGGCGCCGATTTCGATGAGCAGTTCTTC.

This clone was seen a handful of times. The V and J genes are TRBV3-1 (or the pseudogene TRBV3-2) and TRBJ1-1; the D is unclear. The V and J ends lost 0 bases and 0 bases respectively, with 5 bases between them. Germline loops: CDR1 LGHDT, CDR2 YNNKEL (reference sequence). The length of the CDR3 is 14 residues. CDR3: CASSQDSLNTEAFF. CDR3 sequence (DNA): TGTGCCAGCAGCCAAGATAGCCTGAACACTGAAGCTTTCTTT.

This rearrangement joins TRBV9 to TRBJ2-7; 8 bases are a match to TRBD1. CDR1 is SGDLS, CDR2 YYNGEE, per germline. Trimming cost V 3 bases and J 0 bases; bases outside gene matches: 5. CDR3 length: 15 residues. The CDR3 here is CASSGTGISSYEQYF. In DNA, the CDR3 is TGTGCCAGCAGCGGGACAGGGATAAGCTCCTACGAGCAGTACTTC.

The genes are TRBV20-1 and TRBJ2-1, with D unclear. The ends were cut back, 3 bases at V and 10 bases at J, with 10 bases in the middle. The germline V gene has CDR1 DFQATT and CDR2 SNEGSKA (reference sequence). The CDR3 length is 11 residues. This CDR3 reads CSARPLQEQFF. The CDR3 DNA reads TGCAGTGCTAGGCCGCTTCAGGAGCAGTTCTTC.

This clone was picked up one time. The chain uses TRBV20-1 and TRBJ1-2; a weak D match, TRBD1 (5 bases). V dropped 3 bases and J dropped 8 bases, with 16 bases sitting between them. The CDR3 runs 13 residues. Germline V gene lookup returns CDR1 DFQATT and CDR2 SNEGSKA (reference sequence). For the CDR3, the DNA is TGCAGTGCTAGTCAGGGTGACTCGCTCGGCTACACCTTC. It encodes CSASQGDSLGYTF.

The rearrangement joins TRBV2 to TRBJ2-5, with 11 bases identical to TRBD1. CDR3 length: 13 amino acids. Germline lookup yields CDR1 SNHLY and CDR2 FYNNEI. The V segment lost 6 bases and the J segment 5 bases; nucleotides outside the gene matches: 2. CDR3 DNA: TGTGCCAGCAGGGACAGGGGGCCGGAGACCCAGTACTTC. Its protein product is CASRDRGPETQYF.

The chain uses TRBV11-1 and TRBJ2-7; tentative D call: TRBD2 (5 bases). The CDR3 runs 15 residues. Looked up from germline, CDR1 is SGHAT and CDR2 is FQDESV (reference sequence). V was clipped by 2 bases and J by 2 bases, with 13 bases between them. The CDR3 sequence: CASSLSDSGTYEQYF. DNA of the CDR3: TGTGCCAGCAGCTTAAGCGACTCGGGGACCTACGAGCAGTACTTC.

The rearrangement links TRBV25-1 to TRBJ2-1, with 9 bases matching TRBD2. The CDR3 is 14 amino acids. Germline CDR1 is MGHDK and CDR2 is SYGVNS. The trim removed 4 bases at V and 6 bases at J, leaving 4 bases unmatched. CDR3 amino acids: CASSVAGDANEQFF. The CDR3 nucleotides read TGTGCCAGCAGTGTAGCGGGGGATGCCAATGAGCAGTTCTTC. The full variable domain, its missing parts supplied by reference TRBV25-1 and TRBJ2-1, is EADIYQTPRYLVIGTGKKITLECSQTMGHDKMYWYQQDPGMELHLIHYSYGVNSTEKGDLSSESTVSRIRTEHFPLTLESARPSHTSQYLCASSVAGDANEQFFGPGTRLTVL.

CDR3 sequence (DNA): TGTGCCAGCAGCAGAGGACAGGGGCCAACTAATGAAAAACTGTTTTTT. As protein: CASSRGQGPTNEKLFF. V and J are TRBV5-8 and TRBJ1-4; 9 positions agree with TRBD1. The CDR3 contains 16 residues. Germline values: CDR1 SGHTS, CDR2 YDEGEE. Unmatched junction bases numbered 4, after V lost 4 bases and J lost 0 bases.

This chain links TRBV12-3 or TRBV12-4 with TRBJ1-5; TRBD1 is a possible D gene (5 bases). The CDR3 extends over 13 amino acids. V was trimmed by 3 bases and J by 6 bases, leaving 9 bases between them. CDR3 nucleotides: TGTGCCAGCAGTTTTGGAGGGGCTCAGCCCCAGCATTTT. Translated: CASSFGGAQPQHF.

The chain recombines TRBV6-5 with TRBJ1-2; D is unclear. The CDR3 is 16 amino acids. V was pared by 0 bases and J by 2 bases, with 13 bases between. Germline V CDR1 and CDR2: MNHEY, SVGAGI. CDR3 region: CASSYSKLRGNYGYTF. The DNA of the CDR3 is TGTGCCAGCAGTTACTCGAAATTACGGGGAAACTATGGCTACACCTTC.